Below are 8 T cell receptor beta chains sequenced from a single sample in a study of T cell changes during pregnancy in multiple sclerosis. TCRdb's table, derived via immunoSEQ multiplex PCR, lists solely in-frame clones and lacks some. The sample includes 95,000 to 110,000 clones, approximately 90% of them seen just once. This material consisted of peripheral blood, taken after pregnancy. These receptors all come from a female donor with multiple sclerosis, enrolled in a pregnancy study.

This sequence joins TRBV11-1 and TRBJ2-2; tentatively, D is TRBD2 (7 bases). This CDR3 is built from 17 residues. V lost 1 base, J lost 3 bases, and 15 bases lay in between. Looked up from germline, CDR1 is SGHAT and CDR2 is FQDESV (reference sequence). The CDR3 coding sequence is TGTGCCAGCAGCTTAGTTCTACAGGGAGGGGACACCGGGGAGCTGTTTTTT. It encodes CASSLVLQGGDTGELFF.

CDR3 nucleotides: TGTGCCAGCTCACCAGTTACGCGCCCCACTGAAGCTTTCTTT. It specifies CASSPVTRPTEAFF. The rearrangement links TRBV18 to TRBJ1-1; D not resolved. This CDR3 region has 14 residues. Trimming stripped 2 bases from V and 4 bases from J, with 11 bases between. Germline lookup yields CDR1 KGHSH and CDR2 LQKENI.

CDR3 sequence (DNA): TGTGCCAGTAGTATAGCCATAGACAACTACGAGCAGTACTTC. Translated: CASSIAIDNYEQYF. The V and J genes are TRBV19 and TRBJ2-7, with no clear D. Trimming pared 1 base from V and 3 bases from J, leaving 10 bases between. Germline V gene data show CDR1 as LNHDA and CDR2 as SQIVND (reference sequence). This CDR3 comprises 14 residues.

V gene TRBV5-8 combines with J gene TRBJ2-1, with D possibly TRBD1 on 6 matching bases. V gave up 4 bases and J gave up 3 bases, with 17 bases separating them. Per the germline V gene, CDR1 is SGHTS and CDR2 is YDEGEE. The CDR3 is made up of 16 amino acids. CDR3 in DNA: TGTGCCAGCAGCCTCAGGGGTCGCTCTCGCTACAATGAGCAGTTCTTC. Its protein product is CASSLRGRSRYNEQFF.

The chain employs TRBV5-1 and TRBJ2-5, with 9 bases fitting TRBD1. The CDR3 totals 16 residues. CDR1 is SGHRS, CDR2 YFSETQ, per germline. Trimming cost V 4 bases and J 2 bases; bases outside gene matches: 9. The CDR3 reads CASSVSPGQGQETQYF. As DNA, the CDR3 is TGCGCCAGCAGCGTATCTCCGGGACAGGGTCAAGAGACCCAGTACTTC.

A single count supports this clone. The rearrangement links TRBV11-2 to TRBJ2-1, with 14 nucleotides matching TRBD2. After removal of 5 bases from V and 9 bases from J, the junction contained 6 bases not matched to a gene. CDR1 and CDR2 (germline): SGHAT, FQNNGV. The CDR3 runs 15 residues. The CDR3 here is CASSPGLAGDGEQFF. CDR3 in DNA: TGTGCCAGCAGCCCGGGACTAGCGGGAGACGGTGAGCAGTTCTTC.

CDR3 region: CASSFSHPGELFF. For the CDR3, the DNA is TGTGCCAGCAGTTTCAGTCACCCCGGGGAGCTGTTTTTT. V gene TRBV27 combines with J gene TRBJ2-2, with D unclear. The ends were cut back, 3 bases at V and 6 bases at J, with 8 bases in the middle. The germline CDR1 and CDR2 sequences are MNHEY and SMNVEV (reference sequence). The CDR3 has 13 residues.

The chain uses TRBV27 and TRBJ1-2; unclear D gene. V was cut by 6 bases and J by 5 bases, with 13 bases left in between. Germline assignment: CDR1 MNHEY and CDR2 SMNVEV (reference sequence). CDR3 size: 13 residues. CDR3 sequence reads: CASSHNQVYGYTF. For the CDR3, the DNA is TGTGCCAGCAGCCACAACCAGGTGTATGGCTACACCTTC.